The T cell receptor beta chain described here comes from a study of blood T cell repertoires in COVID-19 (dated by TCRdb to 2019 to 2021). Some background on the complete study: Collaborator samples came from the United States, Italy and Spain and covered acute and convalescent phases of COVID-19. A freely available public database, intended as a resource for researchers studying the immune response to SARS-CoV-2, is where the repertoires were released. Where available, HLA class I and class II types were obtained from metadata supplied by the sample provider rather than from assay-based typing. The material from the prospective study consisted of cDNA or gDNA derived from T cells, B-cell-depleted T cells, or PBMCs. The sample metadata nearly always contained a de-identified subject ID, COVID-19 status, age in years and sex. The samples were drawn from two sources: the first 160 participants of the ongoing ImmuneRACE study, and 1,000 to 1,500 subjects contributed by 6 global collaborators. Subjects who had been exposed to COVID-19, were actively infected with it, or had recovered from it provided the deeply sampled blood TCRbeta repertoires that made up the dataset.

At one collaborating source in Seattle, patients were enrolled during active infection and were followed longitudinally through the course of disease. Each collaborating institution followed its own protocols to collect whole blood in K2EDTA tubes. For TCRbeta analysis, collaborators shipped samples in one of three forms: frozen whole blood, isolated PBMCs, or DNA extracted from either of those sample types. The immunoSEQ Assay, a bias-controlled multiplex PCR, was used to amplify TCRbeta CDR3 regions from genomic DNA. On the authors' methods: Within the assay, amplification of reference gene primers was used to estimate how many nucleated cells each sample contained. To quantify the absolute abundance of each unique TCRbeta CDR3 rearrangement, sequence reads were collapsed and filtered. Productive Simpson clonality was computed per sample as the square root of Simpson's diversity index over productive rearrangements. TCRdb mirrors the immuneACCESS table, restricted to in-frame sequences. Some clones are absent from its copies; in checked studies, under half trace to an unresolved V gene, and the reason for the others is unknown. From that table come the V and J calls and clone size; the DNA was used to work out D and trimming. The sample includes 200,000 or so clones, with roughly 80% observed a single time. Clones ranked in the top ten supply 10% to 15% of the sample.

The CDR3 has 15 amino acids, counting the end cysteine and phenylalanine. CDR3 DNA is the only sequence kept; it has 45 bases, read in frame from the first base. CDR1 and CDR2, looked up from the germline V gene, are MNHEY and SVGAGI. V gives up 0 bases and J gives up 2 bases, and the segment between their germline ends measures 10 bases. What the study reported, not specific to this receptor: The amount of clinical and demographic metadata varied by source and participant and was provided uncurated.

To note about this clone: The antigen this receptor binds is unknown. It has no much larger one-base neighbor in the sample; base qualities were not kept.

Material: peripheral blood. In this chain, TRBV6-5 is recombined with TRBJ1-2; the D gene identity is not certain. The receptor's source is a woman of 80 years or more with COVID-19, enrolled during active disease. The bases are TGTGCCAGCAGTTACTCGAGCCCAAAGAACTATGGCTACACCTTC. It translates to CASSYSSPKNYGYTF.